This T cell receptor (beta chain) emerged from a study of T cells after yellow fever vaccination (dated by TCRdb to between 2018 and 2021). Regarding the research as a whole: The SMART-Seq v4 Ultra Low Input RNA kit was used to prepare libraries from fractions with low cell numbers. To follow T-cell clones before and after both primary and booster YFV17D yellow fever vaccination, bulk TCR alpha and beta repertoires underwent longitudinal sequencing. Two healthy male donors, one aged 18 to 29 and one aged 30 to 40 years, made up the cohort. Bulk PBMC replicates and cell subsets were isolated from blood drawn at multiple timepoints before and after both primary and secondary immunization. The paper as a whole reports these results and caveats: Most clones expanded after primary vaccination were re-detected after the booster (approximately 95% of CD4 and around 86% of CD8), suggesting broad memory maintenance. FACS-sorted repertoires could contain abundant contaminating clonotypes from the bulk population, so computational filtering was required. The secondary T-cell response was weaker than the primary response but faster, peaking on day 5 instead of day 15. A small fraction of clonotypes appeared in both the CD4 and CD8 compartments, likely as a result of convergent recombination. Because only two donors were included in the study, the extent to which the findings can be generalized is limited.

Germline trimming amounts to 0 bases on V and 3 bases on J, with 12 as the count of junction bases outside the gene matches. Measured from the cysteine to the phenylalanine, the CDR3 is 20 residues long. Just CDR3 DNA is preserved here, 60 bases in frame from base 1. This clonotype occurred a few times. Its antigen is not yet known. Base qualities were left out, and no much larger clone turns up one base away. Read against the paper, the sample's treatment or condition label means: live attenuated yellow fever vaccine strain. A standard Ficoll-Paque protocol was used to isolate PBMCs from peripheral blood. Dynabeads CD4 and CD8 positive selection kits were used to isolate CD4 and CD8 T-cell fractions. TriZol was used to extract RNA from bulk PBMCs, CD4 and CD8 fractions, and dextramer-positive and dextramer-negative fractions. The sequencer listed for this sample is Illumina NovaSeq 6000. Synthesis of TCR cDNA relied on 5'RACE template switching, a step that introduced a universal primer site along with unique molecular identifiers. cDNA synthesis was primed from both the TCR alpha and TCR beta constant segments. Library amplification used two PCR steps, and the second PCR step added sample barcodes and sequencing adapters. Libraries were sequenced on Illumina HiSeq 2500 (2x100 bp) or NovaSeq (2x150 bp). The paper's data handling went like this. MIGEC was used to demultiplex reads and collapse the reads into UMI consensus sequences, and MiXCR was used for V(D)J alignment. Using edgeR on replicate PBMC samples, clonotypes were called vaccine-responding if FDR was below 0.01 and the log2 fold change was above 5 up to day 15. Each bulk clonotype received a CD4 or CD8 identity based on whether the sequenced CD4 or CD8 repertoire contained that clonotype at higher abundance. TCRdb passed the public sequencing reads through fastp at Q25 and MiXCR, retaining productive beta sequences. Each CDR3 protein appears once, grouped with its most common genes and DNA. None of the V and J calls come from the authors' own analysis; TCRdb made them. Across this sample there are 200,000 to 250,000 distinct CDR3 sequences, with approximately 3% seen only once. Roughly 3% of the sample rests with the top ten.

This receptor chain uses TRBV5-3 and TRBJ2-2; 12 middle bases align to TRBD2. TRBV5-3 is placed among ORFs of uncertain function. The sample here was CD4+ T cells sorted from PBMCs, taken 10 days after the yellow fever booster vaccination. This sequence was found in a young man who received the YFV17D yellow fever vaccine. This receptor carries the CDR3 CARSLAPSSGGAADTGELFF. Here is the DNA: TGTGCCAGAAGCTTGGCCCCCTCTAGCGGGGGGGCCGCGGACACCGGGGAGCTGTTTTTT.